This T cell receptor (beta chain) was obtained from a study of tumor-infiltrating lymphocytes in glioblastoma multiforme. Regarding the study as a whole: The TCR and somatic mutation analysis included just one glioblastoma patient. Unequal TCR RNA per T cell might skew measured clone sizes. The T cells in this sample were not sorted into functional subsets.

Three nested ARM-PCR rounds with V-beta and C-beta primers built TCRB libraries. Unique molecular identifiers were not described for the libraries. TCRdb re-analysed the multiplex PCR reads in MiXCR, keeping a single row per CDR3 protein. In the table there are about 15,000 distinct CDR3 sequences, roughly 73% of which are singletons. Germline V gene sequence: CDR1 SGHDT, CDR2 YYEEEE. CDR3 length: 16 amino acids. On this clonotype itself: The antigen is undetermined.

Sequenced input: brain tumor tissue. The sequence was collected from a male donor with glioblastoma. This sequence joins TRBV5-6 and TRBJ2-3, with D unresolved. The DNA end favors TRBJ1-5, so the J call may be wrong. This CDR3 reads CASSFGVAGFADTQHF. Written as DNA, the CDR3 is TGTGCCAGCAGCTTCGGAGTAGCGGGATTCGCAGATACGCAGCATTTT.